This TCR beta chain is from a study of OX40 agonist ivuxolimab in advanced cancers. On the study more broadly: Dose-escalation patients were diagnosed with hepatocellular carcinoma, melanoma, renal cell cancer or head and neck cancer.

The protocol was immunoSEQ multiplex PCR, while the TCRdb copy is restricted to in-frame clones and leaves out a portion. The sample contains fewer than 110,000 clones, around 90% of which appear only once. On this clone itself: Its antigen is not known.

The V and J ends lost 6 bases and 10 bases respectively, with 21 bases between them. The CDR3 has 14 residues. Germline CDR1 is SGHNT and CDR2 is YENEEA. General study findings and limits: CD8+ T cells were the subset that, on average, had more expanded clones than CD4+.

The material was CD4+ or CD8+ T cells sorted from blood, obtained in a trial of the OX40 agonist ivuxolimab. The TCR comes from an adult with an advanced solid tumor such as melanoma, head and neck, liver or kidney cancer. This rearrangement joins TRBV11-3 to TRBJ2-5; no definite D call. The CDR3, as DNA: TGTGCCAGCAGATCGGGCCCAACTGGAATGGACCAGTACTTC. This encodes CASRSGPTGMDQYF.